This T cell receptor (beta chain) was captured by sequencing in a study of cytomegalovirus exposure and HLA in healthy donors. Germline CDR1 reads MNHEY; CDR2 reads SVGAGI. This CDR3 has 14 residues. Trimming cost V 2 bases and J 5 bases; bases outside gene matches: 5. The PCR used 60 Vbeta and 13 Jbeta primers. Data came from immunoSEQ multiplex PCR; TCRdb stores just in-frame clones and leaves some out. The sample includes 200,000 to 250,000 clones, 70% to 85% seen only once; the top ten take more than 0.5%. Material: PBMCs. The clonotype was recovered from a woman between 40 and 50 years old in good health and CMV-seronegative. This chain joins TRBV6-5 and TRBJ2-7; 8 nucleotides agree with TRBD1. The CDR3 nucleotides are TGTGCCAGCAGTTACCGCTCGGACAGGGACGAGCAGTACTTC. Translated, it gives CASSYRSDRDEQYF.